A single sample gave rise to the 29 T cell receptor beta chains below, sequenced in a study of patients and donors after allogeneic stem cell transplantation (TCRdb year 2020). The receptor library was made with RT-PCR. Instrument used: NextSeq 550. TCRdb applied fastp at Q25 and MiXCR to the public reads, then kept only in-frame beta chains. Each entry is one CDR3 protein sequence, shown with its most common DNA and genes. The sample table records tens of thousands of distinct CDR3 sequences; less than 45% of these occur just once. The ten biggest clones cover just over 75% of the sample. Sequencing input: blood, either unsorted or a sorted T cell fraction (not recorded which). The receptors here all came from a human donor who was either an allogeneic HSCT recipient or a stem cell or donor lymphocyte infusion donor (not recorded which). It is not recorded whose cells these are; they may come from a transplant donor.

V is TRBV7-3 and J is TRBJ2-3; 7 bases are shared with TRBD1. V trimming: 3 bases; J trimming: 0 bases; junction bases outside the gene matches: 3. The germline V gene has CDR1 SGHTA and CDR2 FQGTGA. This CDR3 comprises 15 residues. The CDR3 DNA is TGTGCCAGCAGCTTTGGGACAGCTAGCACAGATACGCAGTATTTT. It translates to CASSFGTASTDTQYF.

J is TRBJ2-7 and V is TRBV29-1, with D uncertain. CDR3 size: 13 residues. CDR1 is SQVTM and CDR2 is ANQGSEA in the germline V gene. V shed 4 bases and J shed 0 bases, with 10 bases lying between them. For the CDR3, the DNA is TGCAGCGTTGTTGGCAGGACCTCCTACGAGCAGTACTTC. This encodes CSVVGRTSYEQYF.

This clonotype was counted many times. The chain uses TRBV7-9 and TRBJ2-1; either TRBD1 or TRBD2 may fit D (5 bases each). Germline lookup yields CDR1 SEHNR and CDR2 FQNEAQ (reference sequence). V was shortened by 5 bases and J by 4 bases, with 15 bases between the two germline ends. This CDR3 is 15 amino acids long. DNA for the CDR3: TGTGCCAGCAGCGGACTCCCAGAGGGGTACAATGAGCAGTTCTTC. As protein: CASSGLPEGYNEQFF.

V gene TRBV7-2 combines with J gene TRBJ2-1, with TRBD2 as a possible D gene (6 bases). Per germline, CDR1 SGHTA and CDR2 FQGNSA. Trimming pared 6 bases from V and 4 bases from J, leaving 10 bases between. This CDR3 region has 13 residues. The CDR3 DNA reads TGTGCCAGCAGTACCGGACTATACAATGAGCAGTTCTTC. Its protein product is CASSTGLYNEQFF.

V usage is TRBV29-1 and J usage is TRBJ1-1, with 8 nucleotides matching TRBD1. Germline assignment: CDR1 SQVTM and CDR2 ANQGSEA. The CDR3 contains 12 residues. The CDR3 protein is CSAGGANTEAFF. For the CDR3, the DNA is TGCAGTGCAGGGGGCGCGAACACTGAAGCTTTCTTT. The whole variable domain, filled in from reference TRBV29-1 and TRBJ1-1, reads SAVISQKPSRDICQRGTSLTIQCQVDSQVTMMFWYRQQPGQSLTLIATANQGSEATYESGFVIDKFPISRPNLTFSTLTVSNMSPEDSSIYLCSAGGANTEAFFGQGTRLTVV.

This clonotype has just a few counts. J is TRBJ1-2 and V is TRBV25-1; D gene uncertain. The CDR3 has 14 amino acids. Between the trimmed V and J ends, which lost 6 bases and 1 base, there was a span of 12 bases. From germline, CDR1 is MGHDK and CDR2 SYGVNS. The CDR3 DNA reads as TGTGCCAGCAGCCTGCCTAACCTTAACTATGGCTACACCTTC. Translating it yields CASSLPNLNYGYTF.

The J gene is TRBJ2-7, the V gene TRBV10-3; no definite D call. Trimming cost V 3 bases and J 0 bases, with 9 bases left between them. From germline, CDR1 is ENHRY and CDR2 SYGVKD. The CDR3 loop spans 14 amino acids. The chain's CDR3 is CAISDIGSSYEQYF. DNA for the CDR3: TGTGCCATCAGTGATATCGGAAGCTCCTACGAGCAGTACTTC.

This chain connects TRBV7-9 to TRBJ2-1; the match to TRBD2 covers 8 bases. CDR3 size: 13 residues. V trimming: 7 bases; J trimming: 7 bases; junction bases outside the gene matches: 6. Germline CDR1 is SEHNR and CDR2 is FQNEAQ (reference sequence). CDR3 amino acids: CASTSGSSNEQFF. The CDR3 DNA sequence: TGTGCCAGCACGAGCGGGAGTTCGAATGAGCAGTTCTTC.

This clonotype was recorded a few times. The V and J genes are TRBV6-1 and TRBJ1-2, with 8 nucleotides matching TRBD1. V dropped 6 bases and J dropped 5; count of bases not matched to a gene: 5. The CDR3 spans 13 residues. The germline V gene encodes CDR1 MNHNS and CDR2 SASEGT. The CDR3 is CASRSTGAYGYTF. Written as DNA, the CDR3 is TGTGCCAGCAGATCGACAGGGGCTTATGGCTACACCTTC.

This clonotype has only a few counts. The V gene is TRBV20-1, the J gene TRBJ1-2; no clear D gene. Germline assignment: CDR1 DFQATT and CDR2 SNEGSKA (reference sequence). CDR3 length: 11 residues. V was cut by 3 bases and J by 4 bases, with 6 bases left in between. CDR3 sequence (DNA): TGCAGTGCTAGCCGGACCTATGGCTACACCTTC. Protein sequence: CSASRTYGYTF.

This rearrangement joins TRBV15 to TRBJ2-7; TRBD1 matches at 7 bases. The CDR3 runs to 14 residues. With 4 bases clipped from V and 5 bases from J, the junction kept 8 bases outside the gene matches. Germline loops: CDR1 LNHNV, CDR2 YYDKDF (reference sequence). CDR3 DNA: TGTGCCACCAGCAATAAGGGGGCGCGAGACGAGCAGTACTTC. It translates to CATSNKGARDEQYF.

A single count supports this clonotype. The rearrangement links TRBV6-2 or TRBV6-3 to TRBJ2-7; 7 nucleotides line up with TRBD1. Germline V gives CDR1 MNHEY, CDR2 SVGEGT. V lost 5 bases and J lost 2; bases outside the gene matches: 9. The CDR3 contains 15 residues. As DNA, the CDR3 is TGTGCCAGCAGTCCGGACAGGTTCCCTCCCTACGAGCAGTACTTC. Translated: CASSPDRFPPYEQYF.

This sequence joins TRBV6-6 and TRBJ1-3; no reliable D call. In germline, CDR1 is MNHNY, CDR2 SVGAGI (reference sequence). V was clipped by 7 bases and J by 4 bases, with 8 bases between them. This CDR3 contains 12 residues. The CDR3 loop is CASTNMGNTIYF. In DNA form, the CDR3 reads TGTGCCAGCACCAACATGGGAAACACCATATATTTT.

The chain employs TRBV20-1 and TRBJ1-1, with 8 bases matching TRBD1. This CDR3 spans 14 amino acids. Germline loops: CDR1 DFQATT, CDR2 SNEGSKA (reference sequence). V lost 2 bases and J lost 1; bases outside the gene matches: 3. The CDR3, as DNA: TGCAGTGCTAGATACACAGGGGGGAACACTGAAGCTTTCTTT. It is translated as CSARYTGGNTEAFF.

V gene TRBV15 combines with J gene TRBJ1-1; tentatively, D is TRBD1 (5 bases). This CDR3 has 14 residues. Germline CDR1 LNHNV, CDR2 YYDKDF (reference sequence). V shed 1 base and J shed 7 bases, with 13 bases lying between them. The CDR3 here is CATSRGGGDSEAFF. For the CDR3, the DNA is TGTGCCACCAGCAGAGGCGGGGGAGACAGTGAAGCTTTCTTT.

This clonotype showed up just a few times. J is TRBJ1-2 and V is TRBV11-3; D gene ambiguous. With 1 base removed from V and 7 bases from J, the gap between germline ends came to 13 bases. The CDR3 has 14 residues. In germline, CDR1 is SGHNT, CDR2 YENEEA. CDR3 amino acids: CASSLGSGLAGYTF. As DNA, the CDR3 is TGTGCCAGCAGCTTAGGATCCGGGTTAGCTGGCTACACCTTC.

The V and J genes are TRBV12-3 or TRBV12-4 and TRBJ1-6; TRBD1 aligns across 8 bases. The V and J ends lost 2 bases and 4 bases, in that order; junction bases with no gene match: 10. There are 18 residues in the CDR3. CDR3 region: CASSLMDRVWVYNSPLHF. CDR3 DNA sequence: TGTGCCAGCAGTTTAATGGACAGGGTTTGGGTTTATAATTCACCCCTCCACTTT.

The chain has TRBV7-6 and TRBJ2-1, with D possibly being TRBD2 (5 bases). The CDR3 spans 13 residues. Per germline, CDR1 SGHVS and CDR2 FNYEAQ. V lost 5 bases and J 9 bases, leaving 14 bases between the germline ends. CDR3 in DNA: TGTGCCAGCAGCCGCTACCAGGCGGGTGAGCAGTTCTTC. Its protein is CASSRYQAGEQFF.

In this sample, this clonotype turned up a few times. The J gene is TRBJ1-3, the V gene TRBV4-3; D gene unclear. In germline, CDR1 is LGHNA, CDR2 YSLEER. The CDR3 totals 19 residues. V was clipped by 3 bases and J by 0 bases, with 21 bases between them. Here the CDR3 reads CASSHKVIGSQGSGNTIYF. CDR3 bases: TGCGCCAGCAGCCACAAAGTTATCGGGTCCCAAGGCTCTGGAAACACCATATATTTT.

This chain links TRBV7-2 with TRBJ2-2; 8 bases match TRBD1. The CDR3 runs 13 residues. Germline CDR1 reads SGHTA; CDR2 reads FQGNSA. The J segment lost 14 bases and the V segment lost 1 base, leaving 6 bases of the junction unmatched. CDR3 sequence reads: CASSLVRTGILFF. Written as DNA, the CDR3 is TGTGCCAGCAGCTTAGTACGGACAGGGATCCTGTTTTTT.

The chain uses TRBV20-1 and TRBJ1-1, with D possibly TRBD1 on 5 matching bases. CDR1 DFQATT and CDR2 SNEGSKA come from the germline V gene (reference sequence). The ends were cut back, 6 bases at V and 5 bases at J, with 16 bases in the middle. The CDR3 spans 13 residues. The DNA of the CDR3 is TGCAGTGCAGACGGTCAGGGCCTGACTGAAGCTTTCTTT. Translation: CSADGQGLTEAFF.

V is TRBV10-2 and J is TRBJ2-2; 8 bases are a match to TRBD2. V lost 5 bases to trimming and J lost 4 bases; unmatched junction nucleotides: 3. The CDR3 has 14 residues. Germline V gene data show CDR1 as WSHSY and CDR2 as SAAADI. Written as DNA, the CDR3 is TGCGCCAGCAGTCCCGGGGGGGGCACCGGGGAGCTGTTTTTT. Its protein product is CASSPGGGTGELFF.

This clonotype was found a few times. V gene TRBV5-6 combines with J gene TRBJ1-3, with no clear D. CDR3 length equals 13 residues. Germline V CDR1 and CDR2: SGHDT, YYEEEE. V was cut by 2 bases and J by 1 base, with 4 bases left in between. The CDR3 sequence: CASSLISGNTIYF. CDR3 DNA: TGTGCCAGCAGCTTAATTTCTGGAAACACCATATATTTT.

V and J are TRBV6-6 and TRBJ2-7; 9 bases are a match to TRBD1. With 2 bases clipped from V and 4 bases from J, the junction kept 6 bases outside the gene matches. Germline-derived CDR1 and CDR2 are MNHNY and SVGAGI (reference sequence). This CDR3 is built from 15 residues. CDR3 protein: CASSYAPGQGYEQYV. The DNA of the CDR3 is TGTGCCAGCAGTTACGCCCCGGGACAGGGATACGAGCAGTACGTC.

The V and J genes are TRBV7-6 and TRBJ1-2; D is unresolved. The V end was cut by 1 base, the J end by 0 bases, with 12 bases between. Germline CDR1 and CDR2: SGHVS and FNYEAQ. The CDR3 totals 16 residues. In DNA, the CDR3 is TGTGCCAGCAGCTTAGGCTTTCAGGTCCCTAACTATGGCTACACCTTC. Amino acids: CASSLGFQVPNYGYTF.

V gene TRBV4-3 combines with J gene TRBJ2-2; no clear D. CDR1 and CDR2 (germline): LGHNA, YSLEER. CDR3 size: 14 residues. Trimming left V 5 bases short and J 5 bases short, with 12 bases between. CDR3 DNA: TGCGCCAGCAGCGCCGGCAGGCGGACCGGGGAGCTGTTTTTT. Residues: CASSAGRRTGELFF.

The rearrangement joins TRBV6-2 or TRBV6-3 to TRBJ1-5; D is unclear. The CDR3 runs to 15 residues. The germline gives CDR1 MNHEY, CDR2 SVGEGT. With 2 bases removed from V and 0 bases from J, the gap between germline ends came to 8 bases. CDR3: CASSYGTYSNQPQHF. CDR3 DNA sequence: TGTGCCAGCAGTTACGGAACGTATAGCAATCAGCCCCAGCATTTT.

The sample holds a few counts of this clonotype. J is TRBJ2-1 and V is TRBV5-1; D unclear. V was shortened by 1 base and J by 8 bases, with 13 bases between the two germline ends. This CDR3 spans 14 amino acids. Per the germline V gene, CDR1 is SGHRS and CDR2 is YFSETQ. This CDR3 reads CASSLNGQYDEQFF. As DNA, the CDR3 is TGCGCCAGCAGCTTGAATGGCCAGTACGATGAGCAGTTCTTC.

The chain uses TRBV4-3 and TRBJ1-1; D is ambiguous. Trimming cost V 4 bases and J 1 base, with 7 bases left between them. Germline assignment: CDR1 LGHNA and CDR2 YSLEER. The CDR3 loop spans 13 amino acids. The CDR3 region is CASSPAENTEAFF. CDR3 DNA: TGCGCCAGCAGCCCAGCAGAGAACACTGAAGCTTTCTTT.